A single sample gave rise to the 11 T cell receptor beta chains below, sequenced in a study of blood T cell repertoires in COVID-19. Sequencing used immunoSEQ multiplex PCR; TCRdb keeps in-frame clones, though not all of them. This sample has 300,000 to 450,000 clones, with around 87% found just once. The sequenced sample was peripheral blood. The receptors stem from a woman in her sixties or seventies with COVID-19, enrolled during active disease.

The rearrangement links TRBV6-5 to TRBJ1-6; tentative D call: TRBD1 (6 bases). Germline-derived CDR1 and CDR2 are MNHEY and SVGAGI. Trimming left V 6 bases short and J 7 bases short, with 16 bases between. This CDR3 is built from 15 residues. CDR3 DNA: TGTGCCAGCAGGGTTGACAGGTCGTCGAATTCACCCCTCCACTTT. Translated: CASRVDRSSNSPLHF.

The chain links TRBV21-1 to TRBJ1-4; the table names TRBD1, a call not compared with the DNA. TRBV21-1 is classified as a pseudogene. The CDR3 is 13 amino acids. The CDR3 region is CAIRGLANEKLFF. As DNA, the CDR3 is TGTGCCATTAGGGGGCTGGCTAATGAAAAACTGTTTTTT.

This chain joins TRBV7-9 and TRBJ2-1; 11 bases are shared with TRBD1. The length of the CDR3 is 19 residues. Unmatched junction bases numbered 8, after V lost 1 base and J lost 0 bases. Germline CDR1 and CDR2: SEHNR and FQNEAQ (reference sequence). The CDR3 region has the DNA TGTGCCAGCAGCTTAGGCCCGGGACAGGGGGTAAGCTCCTACAATGAGCAGTTCTTC. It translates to CASSLGPGQGVSSYNEQFF.

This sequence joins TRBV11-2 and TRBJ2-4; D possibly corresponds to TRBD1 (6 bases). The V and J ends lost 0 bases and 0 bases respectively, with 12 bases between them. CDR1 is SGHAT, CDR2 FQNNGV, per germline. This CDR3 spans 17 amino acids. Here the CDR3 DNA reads TGTGCCAGCAGCTTAGACGACAGGTTACTAGCCAAAAACATTCAGTACTTC. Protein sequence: CASSLDDRLLAKNIQYF.

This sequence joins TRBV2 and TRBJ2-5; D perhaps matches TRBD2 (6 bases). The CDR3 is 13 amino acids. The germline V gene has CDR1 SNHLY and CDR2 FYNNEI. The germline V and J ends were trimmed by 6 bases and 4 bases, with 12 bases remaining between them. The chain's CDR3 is CASSRESGETQYF. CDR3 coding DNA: TGTGCCAGCAGCCGGGAGAGTGGAGAGACCCAGTACTTC.

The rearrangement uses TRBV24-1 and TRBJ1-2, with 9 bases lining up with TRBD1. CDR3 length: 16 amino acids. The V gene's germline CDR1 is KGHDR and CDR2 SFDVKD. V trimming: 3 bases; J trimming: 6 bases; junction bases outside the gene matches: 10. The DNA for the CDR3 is TGTGCCACCAGTGATCCAACTGGGACAGGGATAGATGGCTACACCTTC. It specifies CATSDPTGTGIDGYTF.

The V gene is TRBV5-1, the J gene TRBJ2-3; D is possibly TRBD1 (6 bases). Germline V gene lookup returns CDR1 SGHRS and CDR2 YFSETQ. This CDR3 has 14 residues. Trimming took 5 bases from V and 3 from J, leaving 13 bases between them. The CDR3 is CASRPDRSTDTQYF. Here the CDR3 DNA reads TGCGCCAGCAGACCGGACAGATCAACAGATACGCAGTATTTT.

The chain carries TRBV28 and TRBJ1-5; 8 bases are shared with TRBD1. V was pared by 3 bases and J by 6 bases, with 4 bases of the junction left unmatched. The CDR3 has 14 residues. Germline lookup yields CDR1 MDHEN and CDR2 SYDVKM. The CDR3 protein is CASSLVRGPQPQHF. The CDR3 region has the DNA TGTGCCAGCAGTTTGGTCAGGGGGCCTCAGCCCCAGCATTTT.

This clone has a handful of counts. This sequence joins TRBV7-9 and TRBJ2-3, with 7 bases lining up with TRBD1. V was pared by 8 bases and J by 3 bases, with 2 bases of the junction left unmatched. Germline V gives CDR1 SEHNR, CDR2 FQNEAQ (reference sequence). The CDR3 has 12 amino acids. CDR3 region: CASDRVTDTQYF. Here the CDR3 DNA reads TGTGCCAGCGACAGGGTAACAGATACGCAGTATTTT.

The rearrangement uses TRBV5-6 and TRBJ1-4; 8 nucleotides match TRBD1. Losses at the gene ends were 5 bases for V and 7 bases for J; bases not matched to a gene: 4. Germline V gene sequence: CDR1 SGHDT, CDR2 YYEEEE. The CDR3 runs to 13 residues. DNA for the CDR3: TGTGCCAGCAGTTTCGGACAGGGTGAAAAACTGTTTTTT. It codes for CASSFGQGEKLFF.

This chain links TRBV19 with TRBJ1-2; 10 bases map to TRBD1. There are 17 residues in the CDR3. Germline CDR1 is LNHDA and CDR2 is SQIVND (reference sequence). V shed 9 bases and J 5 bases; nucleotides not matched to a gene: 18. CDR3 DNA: TGTGCCAGCCAAGTCCGGGACAGGGGTATTGGTGGTTATGGCTACACCTTC. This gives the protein CASQVRDRGIGGYGYTF. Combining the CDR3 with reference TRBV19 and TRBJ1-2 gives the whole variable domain DGGITQSPKYLFRKEGQNVTLSCEQNLNHDAMYWYRQDPGQGLRLIYYSQIVNDFQKGDIAEGYSVSREKKESFPLTVTSAQKNPTAFYLCASQVRDRGIGGYGYTFGSGTRLTVV.